This T cell receptor beta chain was documented in a study of post-analysis software for immune sequencing data. Whole-study results and caveats: Compared with controls, patients showed significantly lower normalized Chao1 diversity. F measure showed strong co-clustering of same-batch samples. Patients had higher frequencies than controls of about five TRBV segments, including TRBV5-6, TRBV5-1 and TRBV20-1.

A note on this clonotype: Its antigen remains unknown.

TCR beta cDNA libraries included unique molecular identifiers. From around 0.96 to 9.9 million T cells, roughly 0.5 million cDNA molecules were obtained. TCRdb re-derived calls from the PCR reads in MiXCR, one entry per CDR3 protein. The table has over 700,000 distinct CDR3 sequences, just under 30% seen once. V shed 4 bases, J shed 4 bases, and the junction held 10 bases outside the gene matches. The CDR3 is 17 residues long. CDR1 is MGHRA and CDR2 is YSYEKL in the germline V gene. The source of this sequence is a girl aged 5-17 years with multiple sclerosis. Sequences were obtained from blood. This chain uses TRBV4-1 with TRBJ2-3, with 11 bases matching TRBD2. The CDR3 DNA follows: TGCGCCAGCAGCCCCACAGGACATAGCGGGGGGGCAGATACGCAGTATTTT. Its translation: CASSPTGHSGGADTQYF.